What follows are 11 T cell receptor beta chains derived from one specimen sequenced in a study of vaccination effects on CD4 cells after COVID-19. Antigens of these TCRs are unknown. Profiled with immunoSEQ multiplex PCR; TCRdb holds only in-frame clones, not every one. The data contain about 22,000 clones, around 72% of them singletons. After expansion with viral peptide pools in the ViraFEST assay, antigen-specific CD4+ T cells were sequenced. Upon completion of more than eight days in culture, CD4+ T cells were isolated. Previously uninfected by SARS-CoV-2, the vaccine recipients also showed negative nucleocapsid antibodies. The specimen comprised CD4+ T cells from PBMCs cultured with HCoV-NL63 spike peptides, sampled before COVID-19 vaccination. The source of these receptors is a human donor who received a COVID-19 vaccine.

The V call is TRBV11-3, the J call TRBJ2-3; the D gene could be TRBD1 or TRBD2 (5 bases each). This CDR3 is 22 amino acids long. V gave up 0 bases and J gave up 0 bases, with 28 bases separating them. The germline CDR1 and CDR2 sequences are SGHNT and YENEEA. The CDR3 here is CASSLDLTGKMARGPSTDTQYF. CDR3 DNA sequence: TGTGCCAGCAGCTTAGACCTAACGGGGAAAATGGCGAGGGGACCTAGCACAGATACGCAGTATTTT.

V is TRBV20-1 and J is TRBJ2-5; the match to TRBD2 covers 13 bases. V was clipped by 3 bases and J by 4 bases; unmatched bases: 2. From germline, CDR1 is DFQATT and CDR2 SNEGSKA (reference sequence). The CDR3 length is 14 residues. CDR3 sequence: CSASRLAGGETQYF. As DNA, the CDR3 is TGCAGTGCTAGTAGACTAGCGGGGGGAGAGACCCAGTACTTC.

This chain joins TRBV5-6 and TRBJ1-2; D gene ambiguous. Trimming took 4 bases from V and 0 from J, leaving 10 bases between them. The CDR3 extends over 14 amino acids. Per germline, CDR1 SGHDT and CDR2 YYEEEE. The CDR3 loop is CASSHYGPNYGYTF. In nucleotides, the CDR3 is TGTGCCAGCAGCCACTATGGACCTAACTATGGCTACACCTTC.

The chain employs TRBV5-4 and TRBJ1-1; possible D gene TRBD1, 5 bases. CDR1 is SGHNT, CDR2 YYREEE, per germline (reference sequence). The germline V and J ends were trimmed by 0 bases and 1 base, with 10 bases remaining between them. The CDR3 runs 15 residues. The CDR3 DNA sequence: TGTGCCAGCAGCTTGGAGGTCCAGGGGAACACTGAAGCTTTCTTT. Its translation is CASSLEVQGNTEAFF.

The chain links TRBV30 to TRBJ2-3; TRBD1 agrees at 7 bases. The CDR3 runs to 14 residues. Germline V lookup: CDR1 GTSNPN, CDR2 SVGIG (reference sequence). V trimming: 5 bases; J trimming: 2 bases; junction bases outside the gene matches: 7. The CDR3 DNA follows: TGTGCCTGGGAGGGGGCGCCGAACACAGATACGCAGTATTTT. Translating gives CAWEGAPNTDTQYF.

This chain connects TRBV19 to TRBJ2-7, with 7 bases that match TRBD1. V was clipped by 2 bases and J by 12 bases; unmatched bases: 10. Germline V gives CDR1 LNHDA, CDR2 SQIVND (reference sequence). CDR3 length: 13 residues. CDR3: CASSISIEQGRYF. CDR3 DNA: TGTGCCAGTAGTATAAGTATAGAACAGGGGCGGTACTTC.

The chain carries TRBV24-1 and TRBJ2-3; perhaps TRBD2 as D (5 bases). CDR1 KGHDR and CDR2 SFDVKD come from the germline V gene. The CDR3 is 16 amino acids. V was pared by 0 bases and J by 1 base, with 10 bases between. CDR3 loop: CATSDLRGKGTDTQYF. As DNA, the CDR3 is TGTGCCACCAGTGATTTGCGAGGGAAGGGCACAGATACGCAGTATTTT.

J is TRBJ2-7 and V is TRBV5-1; 7 bases are shared with TRBD2. V was clipped by 0 bases and J by 3 bases; unmatched bases: 6. Germline V gene sequence: CDR1 SGHRS, CDR2 YFSETQ. This CDR3 has 15 amino acids. CDR3 region: CASSLGGGSVYEQYF. Written as DNA, the CDR3 is TGCGCCAGCAGCTTGGGGGGAGGGAGCGTCTACGAGCAGTACTTC.

This chain uses TRBV30 with TRBJ1-3, with 10 bases matching TRBD1. The length of the CDR3 is 15 residues. J gave up 4 bases and V 5 bases, and 8 bases lay outside the gene matches. Germline V CDR1 and CDR2: GTSNPN, SVGIG (reference sequence). In DNA form, the CDR3 reads TGTGCCTGGGCCCTGGGGACAGGGGCCGGAAACACCATATATTTT. Translated: CAWALGTGAGNTIYF. The variable domain in full, completed from reference TRBV30 and TRBJ1-3, reads SQTIHQWPATLVQPVGSPLSLECTVEGTSNPNLYWYRQAAGRGLQLLFYSVGIGQISSEVPQNLSASRPQDRQFILSSKKLLLSDSGFYLCAWALGTGAGNTIYFGEGSWLTVV.

This clone has a handful of counts. The CDR3 sequence is CASSLETGHYGYTF. The CDR3 coding sequence is TGTGCCAGCAGCTTAGAAACAGGGCACTATGGCTACACCTTC. The J gene is TRBJ1-2, the V gene TRBV7-2, with D possibly matching TRBD1 (6 bases). Germline V gene lookup returns CDR1 SGHTA and CDR2 FQGNSA. The CDR3 contains 14 residues. Trimming removed 1 base from V and 3 bases from J, with 9 bases in between.

The CDR3, as DNA: TGTGCCAGCAGTGAATACCCCTATGGCTACACCTTC. Residues: CASSEYPYGYTF. This chain links TRBV6-1 with TRBJ1-2; no firm D call. Trimming left V 2 bases short and J 4 bases short, with 5 bases between. The CDR3 is 12 amino acids. Germline CDR1 is MNHNS and CDR2 is SASEGT.